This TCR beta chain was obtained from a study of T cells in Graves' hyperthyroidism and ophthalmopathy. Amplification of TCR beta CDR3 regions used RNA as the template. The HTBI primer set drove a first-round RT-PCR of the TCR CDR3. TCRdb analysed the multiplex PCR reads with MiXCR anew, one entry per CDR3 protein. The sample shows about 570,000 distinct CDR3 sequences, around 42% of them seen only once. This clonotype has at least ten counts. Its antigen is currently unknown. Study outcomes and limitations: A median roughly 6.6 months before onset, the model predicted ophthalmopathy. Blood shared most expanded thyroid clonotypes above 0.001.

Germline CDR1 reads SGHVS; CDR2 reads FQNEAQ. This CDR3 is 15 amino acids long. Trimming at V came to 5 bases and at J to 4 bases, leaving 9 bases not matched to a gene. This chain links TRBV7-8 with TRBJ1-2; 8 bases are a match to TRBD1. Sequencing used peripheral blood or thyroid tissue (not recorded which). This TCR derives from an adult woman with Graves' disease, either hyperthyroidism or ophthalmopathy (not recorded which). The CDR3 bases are TGTGCCAGCAGCACACAGGGGGTTGGAGGCTATGGCTACACCTTC. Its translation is CASSTQGVGGYGYTF. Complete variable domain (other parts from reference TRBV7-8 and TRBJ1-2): GAGVSQSPRYKVAKRGQDVALRCDPISGHVSLFWYQQALGQGPEFLTYFQNEAQLDKSGLPSDRFFAERPEGSVSTLKIQRTQQEDSAVYLCASSTQGVGGYGYTFGSGTRLTVV.